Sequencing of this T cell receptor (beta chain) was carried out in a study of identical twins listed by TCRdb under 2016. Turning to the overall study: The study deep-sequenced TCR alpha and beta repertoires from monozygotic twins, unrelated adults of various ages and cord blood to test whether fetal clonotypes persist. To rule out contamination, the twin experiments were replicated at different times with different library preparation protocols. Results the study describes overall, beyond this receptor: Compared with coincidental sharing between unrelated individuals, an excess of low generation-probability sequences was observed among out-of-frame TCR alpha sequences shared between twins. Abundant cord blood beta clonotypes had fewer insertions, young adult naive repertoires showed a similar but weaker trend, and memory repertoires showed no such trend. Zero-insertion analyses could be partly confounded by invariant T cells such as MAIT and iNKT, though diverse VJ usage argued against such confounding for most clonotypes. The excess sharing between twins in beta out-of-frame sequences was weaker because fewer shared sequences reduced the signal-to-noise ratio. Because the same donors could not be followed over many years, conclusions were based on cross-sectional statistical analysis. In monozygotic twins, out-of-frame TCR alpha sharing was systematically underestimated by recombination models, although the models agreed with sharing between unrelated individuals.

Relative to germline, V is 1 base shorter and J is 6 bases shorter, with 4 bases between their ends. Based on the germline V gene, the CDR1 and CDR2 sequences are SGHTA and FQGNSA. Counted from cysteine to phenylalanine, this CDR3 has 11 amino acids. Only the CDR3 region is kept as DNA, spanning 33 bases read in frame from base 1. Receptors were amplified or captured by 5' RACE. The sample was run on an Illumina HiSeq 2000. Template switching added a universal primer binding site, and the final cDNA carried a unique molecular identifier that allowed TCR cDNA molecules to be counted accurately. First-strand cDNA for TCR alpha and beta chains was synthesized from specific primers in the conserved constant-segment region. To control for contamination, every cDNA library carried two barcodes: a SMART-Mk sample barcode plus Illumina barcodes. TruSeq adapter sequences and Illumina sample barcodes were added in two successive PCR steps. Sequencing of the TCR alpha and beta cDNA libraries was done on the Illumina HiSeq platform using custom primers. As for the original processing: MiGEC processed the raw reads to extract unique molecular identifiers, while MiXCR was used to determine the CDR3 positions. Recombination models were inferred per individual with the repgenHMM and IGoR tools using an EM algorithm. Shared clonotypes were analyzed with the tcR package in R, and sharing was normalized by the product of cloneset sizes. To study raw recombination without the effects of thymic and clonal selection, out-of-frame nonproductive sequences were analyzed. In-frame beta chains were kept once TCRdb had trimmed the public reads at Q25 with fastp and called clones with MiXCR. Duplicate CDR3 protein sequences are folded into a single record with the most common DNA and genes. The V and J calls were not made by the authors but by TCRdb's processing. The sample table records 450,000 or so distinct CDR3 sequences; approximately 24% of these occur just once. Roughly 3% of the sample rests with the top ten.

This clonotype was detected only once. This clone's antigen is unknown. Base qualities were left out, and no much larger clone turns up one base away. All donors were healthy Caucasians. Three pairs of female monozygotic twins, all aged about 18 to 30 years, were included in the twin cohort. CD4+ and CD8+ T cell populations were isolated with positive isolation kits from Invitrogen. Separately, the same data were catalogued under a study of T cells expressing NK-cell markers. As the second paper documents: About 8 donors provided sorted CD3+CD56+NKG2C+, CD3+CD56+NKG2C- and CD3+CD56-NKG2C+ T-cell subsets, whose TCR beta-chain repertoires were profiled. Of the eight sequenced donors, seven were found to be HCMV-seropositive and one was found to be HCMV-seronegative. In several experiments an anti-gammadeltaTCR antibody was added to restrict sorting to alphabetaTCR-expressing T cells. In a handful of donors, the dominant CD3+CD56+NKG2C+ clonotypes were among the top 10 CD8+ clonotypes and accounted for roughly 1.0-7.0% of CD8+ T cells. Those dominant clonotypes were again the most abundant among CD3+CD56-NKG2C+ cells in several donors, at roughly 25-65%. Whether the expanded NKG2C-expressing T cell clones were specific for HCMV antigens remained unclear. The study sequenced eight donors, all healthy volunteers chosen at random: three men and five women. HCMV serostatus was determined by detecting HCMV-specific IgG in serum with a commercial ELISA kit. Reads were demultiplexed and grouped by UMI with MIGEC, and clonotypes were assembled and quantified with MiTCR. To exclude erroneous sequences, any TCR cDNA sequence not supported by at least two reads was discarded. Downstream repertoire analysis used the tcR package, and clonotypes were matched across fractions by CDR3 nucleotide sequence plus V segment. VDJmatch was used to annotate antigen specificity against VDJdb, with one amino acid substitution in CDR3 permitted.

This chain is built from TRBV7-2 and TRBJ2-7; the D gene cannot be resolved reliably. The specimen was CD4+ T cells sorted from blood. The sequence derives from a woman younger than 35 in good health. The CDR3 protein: CASSLVVEQYF. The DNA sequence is TGTGCCAGCAGCTTAGTAGTCGAGCAGTACTTC.